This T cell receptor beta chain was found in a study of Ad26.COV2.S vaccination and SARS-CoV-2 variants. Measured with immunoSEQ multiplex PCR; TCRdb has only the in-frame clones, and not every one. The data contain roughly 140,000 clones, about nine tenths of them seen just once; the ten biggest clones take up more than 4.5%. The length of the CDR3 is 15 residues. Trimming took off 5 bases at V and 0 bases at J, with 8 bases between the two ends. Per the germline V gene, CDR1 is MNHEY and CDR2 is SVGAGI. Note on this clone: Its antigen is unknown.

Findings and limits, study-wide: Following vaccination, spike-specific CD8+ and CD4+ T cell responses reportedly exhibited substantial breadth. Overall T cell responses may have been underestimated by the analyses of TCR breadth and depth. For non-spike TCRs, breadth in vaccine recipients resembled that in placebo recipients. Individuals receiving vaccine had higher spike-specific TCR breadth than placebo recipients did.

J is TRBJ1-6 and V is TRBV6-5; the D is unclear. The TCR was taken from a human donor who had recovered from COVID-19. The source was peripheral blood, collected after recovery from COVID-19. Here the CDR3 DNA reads TGTGCCAGCAGTATACACAGCTCCTATAATTCACCCCTCCACTTT. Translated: CASSIHSSYNSPLHF.